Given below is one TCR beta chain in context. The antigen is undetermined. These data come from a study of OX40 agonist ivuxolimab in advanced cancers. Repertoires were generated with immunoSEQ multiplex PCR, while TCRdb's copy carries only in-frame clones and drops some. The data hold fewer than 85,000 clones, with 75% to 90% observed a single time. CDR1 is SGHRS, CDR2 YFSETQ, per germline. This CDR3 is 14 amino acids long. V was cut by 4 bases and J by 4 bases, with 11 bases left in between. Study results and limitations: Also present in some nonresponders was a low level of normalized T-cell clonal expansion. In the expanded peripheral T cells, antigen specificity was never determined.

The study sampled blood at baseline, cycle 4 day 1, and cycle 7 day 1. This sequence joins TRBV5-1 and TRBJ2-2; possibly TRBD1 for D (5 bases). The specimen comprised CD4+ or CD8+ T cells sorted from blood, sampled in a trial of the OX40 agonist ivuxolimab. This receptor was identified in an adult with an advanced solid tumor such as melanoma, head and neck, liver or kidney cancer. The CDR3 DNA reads TGCGCCAGCAGCACCCCCGACAGCACCGGGGAGCTGTTTTTT. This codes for CASSTPDSTGELFF.